This is a list of T cell receptor beta chains from one sample in a study of blood T cell repertoires in COVID-19. Data came from immunoSEQ multiplex PCR; TCRdb stores just in-frame clones and leaves some out. This sample has about 260,000 clones; roughly 90% occur once, and the top ten carry around 0.67%. Sequencing was done on a sample of peripheral blood. The receptors shown here come from a human donor in a cohort sampled during active COVID-19. The CDR3 runs from the conserved cysteine through the conserved F or W. Each record gives: D gene, V gene, J gene, clone size, CDR3 DNA, CDR3 protein. D genes are given only for firm matches. Rows give clone size only sometimes, using once, few, many, or a class for an expanded clone.

>TRBD1|TRBV5-1|TRBJ1-1|-
TGCGCCAGCAGCTTGTTTCACAGGGGGGTTCGGGTAGAAGCTTTCTTT
CASSLFHRGVRVEAFF
>TRBD1|TRBV6-5|TRBJ1-5|-
TGTGCCAGCGCCCCAGACAGGGCCAATCAGCCCCAGCATTTT
CASAPDRANQPQHF
>-|TRBV25-1|TRBJ2-5|-
TGTGCCAGCAGTGACAGAGCTAGGGGTCCGGAGACCCAGTACTTC
CASSDRARGPETQYF
>-|TRBV10-3|TRBJ1-5|-
TGTGCCATCAGTGCGATCGGGGGTCAGCCCCAGCATTTT
CAISAIGGQPQHF
>TRBD1|TRBV6-2/TRBV6-3|TRBJ1-4|once
TGTGCCAGCAGTGACAGGGGCGGGTTCGAGGAACTGTTTTTT
CASSDRGGFEELFF
>TRBD2|TRBV7-2|TRBJ2-6|-
TGTGCCAGCAGCTTACGTATAGCGGGGGGCTCTGGGGCCAACGTCCTGACTTTC
CASSLRIAGGSGANVLTF
>TRBD1|TRBV10-1|TRBJ1-1|-
TGCGCCAGCAGGACAGGGAAGGACACTGAAGCTTTCTTT
CASRTGKDTEAFF
>TRBD2|TRBV18|TRBJ2-2|-
TGTGCCAGCTCACCCCCGAGTGGCGGGAGAAGGACCGGGGAGCTGTTTTTT
CASSPPSGGRRTGELFF
>-|TRBV7-6|TRBJ2-5|-
TGTGCCAGCAGCAAGAACAGGGGGGGGAACCAAGAGACCCAGTACTTC
CASSKNRGGNQETQYF
>TRBD1|TRBV19|TRBJ2-1|-
TGTGCCAGTAGAGGACAGGAACCCTTTTACAATGAGCAGTTCTTC
CASRGQEPFYNEQFF
>-|TRBV19|TRBJ2-7|-
TGTGCCAGTAGAACCCGGGACACATTTGAAGAGCAGTACTTC
CASRTRDTFEEQYF
>-|TRBV15|TRBJ2-5|-
TGTGCCACCGCCCGAGCCTCGGGAGGGGACAGGGAGAGAGAGACCCAGTACTTC
CATARASGGDRERETQYF
>-|TRBV7-9|TRBJ1-1|-
TGTGCCAGCAGCTTAGCGAGTAGCTCCGGTGAAGCTTTCTTT
CASSLASSSGEAFF
>TRBD1|TRBV27|TRBJ2-1|-
TGTGCCAGCACCATCACAGGGGCCTCCTACAATGAGCAGTTCTTC
CASTITGASYNEQFF
>TRBD1|TRBV28|TRBJ1-1|-
TGTGCCAGCAGTGTAACAGGGGGCGACACTGAAGCTTTCTTT
CASSVTGGDTEAFF
>-|TRBV19|TRBJ1-1|-
TGTGCAACTCAGGAGAACACTGAAGCTTTCTTT
CATQENTEAFF
>-|TRBV6-6|TRBJ2-7|-
TGTGCCAGCAGCCCCCAGGCCACATCCTACGAGCAGTACTTC
CASSPQATSYEQYF
>TRBD1|TRBV27|TRBJ1-5|-
TGTGCCAGCAGTTCCGGGACAGGGACAGATTCGGTTCAGCCCCAGCATTTT
CASSSGTGTDSVQPQHF